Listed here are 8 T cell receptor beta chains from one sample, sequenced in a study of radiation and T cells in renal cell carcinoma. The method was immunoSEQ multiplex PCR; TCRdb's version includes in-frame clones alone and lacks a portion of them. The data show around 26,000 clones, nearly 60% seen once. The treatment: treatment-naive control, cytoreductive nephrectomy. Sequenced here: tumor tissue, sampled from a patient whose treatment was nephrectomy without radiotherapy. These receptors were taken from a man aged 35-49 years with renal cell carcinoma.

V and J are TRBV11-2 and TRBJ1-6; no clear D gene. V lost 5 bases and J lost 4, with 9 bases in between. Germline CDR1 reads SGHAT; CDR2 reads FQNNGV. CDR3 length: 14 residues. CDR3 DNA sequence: TGTGCCAGCAGCCCGATACGGTATAATTCACCCCTCCACTTT. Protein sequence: CASSPIRYNSPLHF.

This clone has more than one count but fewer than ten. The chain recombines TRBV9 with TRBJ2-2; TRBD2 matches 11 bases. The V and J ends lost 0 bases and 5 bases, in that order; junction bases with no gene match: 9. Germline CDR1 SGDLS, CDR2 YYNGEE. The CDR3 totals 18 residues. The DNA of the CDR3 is TGTGCCAGCAGCGTAGACCCTAGCGGGAGGCCGGGGACCGGGGAGCTGTTTTTT. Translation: CASSVDPSGRPGTGELFF.

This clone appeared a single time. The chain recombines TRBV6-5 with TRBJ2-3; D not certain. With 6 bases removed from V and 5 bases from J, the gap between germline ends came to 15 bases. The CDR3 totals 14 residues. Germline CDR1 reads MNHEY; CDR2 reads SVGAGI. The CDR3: CASRLSHGEDTQYF. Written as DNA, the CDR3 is TGTGCCAGCAGACTATCGCATGGGGAAGATACGCAGTATTTT.

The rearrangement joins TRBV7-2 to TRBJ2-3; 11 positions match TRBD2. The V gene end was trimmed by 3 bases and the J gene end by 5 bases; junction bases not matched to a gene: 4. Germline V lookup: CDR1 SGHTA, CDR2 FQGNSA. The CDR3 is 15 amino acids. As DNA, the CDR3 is TGTGCCAGCAGCTTTTCTACTAGCGGGAGAGATACGCAGTATTTT. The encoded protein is CASSFSTSGRDTQYF.

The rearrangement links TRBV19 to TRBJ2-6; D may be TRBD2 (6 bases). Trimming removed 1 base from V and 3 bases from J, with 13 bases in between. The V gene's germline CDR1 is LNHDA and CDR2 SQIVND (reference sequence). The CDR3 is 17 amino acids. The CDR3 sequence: CASSIGIMGLGANVLTF. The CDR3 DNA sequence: TGTGCCAGTAGTATAGGTATAATGGGACTTGGGGCCAACGTCCTGACTTTC.

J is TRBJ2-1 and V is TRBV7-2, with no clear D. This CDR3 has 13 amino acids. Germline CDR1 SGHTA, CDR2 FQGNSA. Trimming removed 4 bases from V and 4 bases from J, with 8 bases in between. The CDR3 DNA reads TGTGCCAGCAGCTCCACGATGTACAATGAGCAGTTCTTC. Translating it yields CASSSTMYNEQFF.

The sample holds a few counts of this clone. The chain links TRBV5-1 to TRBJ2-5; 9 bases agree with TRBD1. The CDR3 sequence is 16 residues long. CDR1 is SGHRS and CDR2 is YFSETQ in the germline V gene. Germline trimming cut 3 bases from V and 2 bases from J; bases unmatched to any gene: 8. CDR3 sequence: CASSSTGGGLQETQYF. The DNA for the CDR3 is TGCGCCAGCAGCTCGACAGGGGGAGGGTTGCAAGAGACCCAGTACTTC.

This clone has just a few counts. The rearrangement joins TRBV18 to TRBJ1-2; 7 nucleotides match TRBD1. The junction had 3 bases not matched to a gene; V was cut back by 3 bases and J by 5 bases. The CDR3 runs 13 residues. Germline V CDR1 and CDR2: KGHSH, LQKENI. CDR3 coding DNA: TGTGCCAGCTCACCCGACAGGGAGTATGGCTACACCTTC. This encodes CASSPDREYGYTF.